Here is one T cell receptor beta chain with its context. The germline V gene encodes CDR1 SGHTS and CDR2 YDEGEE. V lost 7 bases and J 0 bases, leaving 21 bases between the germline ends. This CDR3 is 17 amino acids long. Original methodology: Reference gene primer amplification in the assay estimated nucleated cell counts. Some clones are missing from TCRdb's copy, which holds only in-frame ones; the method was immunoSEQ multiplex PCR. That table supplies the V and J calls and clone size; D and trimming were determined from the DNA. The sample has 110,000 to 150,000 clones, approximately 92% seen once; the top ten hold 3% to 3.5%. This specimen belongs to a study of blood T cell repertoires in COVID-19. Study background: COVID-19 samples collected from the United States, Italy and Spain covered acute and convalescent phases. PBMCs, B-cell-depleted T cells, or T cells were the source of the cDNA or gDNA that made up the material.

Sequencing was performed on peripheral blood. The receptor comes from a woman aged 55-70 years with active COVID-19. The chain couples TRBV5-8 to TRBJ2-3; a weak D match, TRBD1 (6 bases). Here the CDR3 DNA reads TGTGCCAGCGCGAAGCGAGCCGGGACACTTAGCACAGATACGCAGTATTTT. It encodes CASAKRAGTLSTDTQYF.